One sample yielded the 14 T cell receptor beta chains listed below, sequenced in a study of T cell clonality in common variable immunodeficiency. TCRdb's table, derived via immunoSEQ multiplex PCR, lists solely in-frame clones and lacks some. The sample holds tens of thousands of clones, and no clone turns up only once. Sequenced material: peripheral blood mononuclear cells. The receptor set was obtained from a person aged 18 to 69 in good health.

This clone occurred many times. The read falls 3 residues short of the CDR3 end, and the missing part is taken from the germline J gene. The chain has TRBV18 and TRBJ2-6; a possible D gene is TRBD1 (6 bases). Germline CDR1 is KGHSH and CDR2 is LQKENI. V was pared by 1 base and J by 0 bases, with 13 bases between. This CDR3 is 18 amino acids long. The part of the CDR3 DNA that was read is TGTGCCAGCTCACCACTGGCAGGGGATTACTCTGGGGCCAACGTC. Protein: CASSPLAGDYSGANV. The whole CDR3 protein is CASSPLAGDYSGANVLTF. Using reference TRBV18 and TRBJ2-6 for the parts outside the CDR3, the full variable domain is NAGVMQNPRHLVRRRGQEARLRCSPMKGHSHVYWYRQLPEEGLKFMVYLQKENIIDESGMPKERFSAEFPKEGPSILRIQQVVRGDSAAYFCASSPLAGDYSGANVLTFGAGSRLTVL.

This clone was seen repeatedly, ten times or more. The read ends 3 residues early relative to the CDR3; the germline J gene fills the gap. The V and J genes are TRBV20-1 and TRBJ1-3; a weak D match, TRBD1 (6 bases). The V end lost 1 base, the J end lost 4 bases, and 14 bases lay between the germline ends. The CDR3 sequence is 15 residues long. CDR1 DFQATT and CDR2 SNEGSKA come from the germline V gene (reference sequence). The CDR3 bases that were read are TGCAGTGCTAGAGTAAGGGCAGGGGCCGGAAACACC. It encodes CSARVRAGAGNT. The entire CDR3 is CSARVRAGAGNTIYF.

This clone was counted ten times or more. Read sequence stops 3 residues before the CDR3 end, and the germline J gene provides the missing end. This chain joins TRBV6-2 or TRBV6-3 and TRBJ2-3; possibly TRBD1 for D (6 bases). This CDR3 contains 15 residues. The germline V and J ends were trimmed by 6 bases and 3 bases, with 16 bases remaining between them. Germline CDR1 and CDR2: MNHEY and SVGEGT. CDR3 DNA (partial): TGTGCCAGCAGGGGGCACAGGGTCGGAACAGATACG. This encodes CASRGHRVGTDT. From start to end, the CDR3 is CASRGHRVGTDTQYF.

About this clone: The read stops 3 residues short of the end of the CDR3; the missing end is completed from the germline J gene. The chain has TRBV7-9 and TRBJ2-7; tentative D call: TRBD2 (6 bases). From germline, CDR1 is SEHNR and CDR2 FQNEAQ (reference sequence). The CDR3 spans 15 residues. V was pared by 4 bases and J by 1 base, with 14 bases between. The covered CDR3 bases are TGTGCCAGCAGCTCTAAGGAGGGCAATTCCTACGAG. The encoded protein is CASSSKEGNSYE. The whole CDR3 sequence is CASSSKEGNSYEQYF.

The table lists this clone with many counts. From the germline J gene comes the end of the CDR3, since the read stops 3 residues before it. The chain joins TRBV7-8 to TRBJ1-5; D is undetermined. Between the trimmed V and J ends, which lost 5 bases and 0 bases, there was a span of 14 bases. Germline CDR1 is SGHVS and CDR2 is FQNEAQ. The CDR3 is made up of 16 amino acids. The CDR3 reads CASSAYRVTSNQPQHF. The part of the CDR3 DNA that was read is TGTGCCAGCAGCGCCTACCGGGTTACTAGCAATCAGCCC.

In this sample, this clone turned up many times. The CDR3 protein is CASSFMANEKLFF. The sequenced CDR3 bases are TGTGCCAGCAGCTTTATGGCCAATGAAAAA. This sequence joins TRBV11-3 and TRBJ1-4; no clear D. The CDR3 goes on 3 residues after the read ends, and that part is filled in from the germline J gene. The CDR3 has 13 residues. Germline-derived CDR1 and CDR2 are SGHNT and YENEEA. Trimming took 3 bases from V and 5 from J, leaving 7 bases between them.

The table lists this clone with many counts. The read ends 3 residues shy of where the CDR3 ends; the end is completed using the germline J gene. V and J are TRBV7-8 and TRBJ1-1, with 12 bases that match TRBD1. The CDR3 consists of 17 residues. Germline V gene lookup returns CDR1 SGHVS and CDR2 FQNEAQ. The CDR3 sequence: CASSLLVGSGTGGEAFF. The DNA read from the CDR3 is TGTGCCAGCAGCTTATTGGTCGGGTCCGGGACAGGGGGCGAA.

This clone came up many times. Read data end 3 residues before the CDR3 end; the end is taken from the germline J gene. This chain connects TRBV4-2 to TRBJ2-3; D may be TRBD1 or TRBD2 (7 bases each). The germline gives CDR1 LGHNA, CDR2 YNFKEQ. Trimming left V 4 bases short and J 2 bases short, with 25 bases between. The CDR3 is 19 residues long. The CDR3 sequence: CASSPQTLTGRAYTDTQYF. CDR3 bases read: TGTGCCAGCAGCCCCCAAACACTGACAGGGAGGGCCTACACAGATACG.

This clone has at least ten counts. The read ends 3 residues early relative to the CDR3; the germline J gene fills the gap. V gene TRBV19 combines with J gene TRBJ2-1, with D perhaps matching TRBD2 (5 bases). Per the germline V gene, CDR1 is LNHDA and CDR2 is SQIVND (reference sequence). The CDR3 contains 13 residues. Trimming shortened V by 5 bases and J by 6 bases, and 11 bases separated the two germline ends. The CDR3 protein is CASSFHAGNEQFF. The DNA read from the CDR3 is TGTGCCAGTAGTTTTCACGCGGGCAATGAG.

Ten or more counts support this clone. Read data end 3 residues before the CDR3 end; the end is taken from the germline J gene. V gene TRBV20-1 combines with J gene TRBJ1-2, with TRBD1 as a possible D gene (6 bases). Germline lookup yields CDR1 DFQATT and CDR2 SNEGSKA (reference sequence). The CDR3 spans 13 residues. CDR3 DNA, as far as it was read: TGCAGTGCTAGAGATAATGGGGGACACGGC. This translates into CSARDNGGHG. The whole CDR3 sequence reads CSARDNGGHGYTF.

This clone was detected many times. Read coverage stops 3 residues before the CDR3 terminus; the germline J gene supplies the remainder. The V gene is TRBV12-3 or TRBV12-4, the J gene TRBJ1-1; TRBD1 matches at 8 bases. After removal of 3 bases from V and 3 bases from J, the junction contained 6 bases not matched to a gene. This CDR3 has 15 residues. The covered CDR3 bases are TGTGCCAGCAGTTTGACCCAGGGGGCAGACACTGAA. Translating gives CASSLTQGADTE. The whole CDR3 sequence reads CASSLTQGADTEAFF.

This clone showed up many times. The sequenced fragment ends 3 residues before the CDR3 boundary, so the rest is inferred from the germline J gene. The J gene is TRBJ2-5, the V gene TRBV5-1; D possibly corresponds to TRBD1 (7 bases). Trimming stripped 0 bases from V and 5 bases from J, with 11 bases between. The germline V gene has CDR1 SGHRS and CDR2 YFSETQ. The CDR3 loop spans 14 amino acids. The covered CDR3 bases are TGCGCCAGCAGCTTGGCCTCAGGGGGGGAGACC. The encoded protein is CASSLASGGET. The entire CDR3 reads CASSLASGGETQYF.

This clone was counted only a few times. The read comes to an end 3 residues before the CDR3 does, leaving the germline J gene to fill in the end. The V and J genes are TRBV2 and TRBJ1-1; weak D call: TRBD1 (6 bases). Germline V gives CDR1 SNHLY, CDR2 FYNNEI. Trimming removed 7 bases from V and 1 base from J, with 10 bases in between. CDR3 size: 13 residues. CDR3 protein: CASNEDRNTEAFF. The CDR3 bases that were read are TGTGCCAGCAATGAGGACAGGAACACTGAA. Using reference TRBV2 and TRBJ1-1 for the parts outside the CDR3, the full variable domain is EPEVTQTPSHQVTQMGQEVILRCVPISNHLYFYWYRQILGQKVEFLVSFYNNEISEKSEIFDDQFSVERPDGSNFTLKIRSTKLEDSAMYFCASNEDRNTEAFFGQGTRLTVV.

This clone was observed many times. Sequencing ends 3 residues short of the CDR3 end; the germline J gene provides the rest. The chain carries TRBV7-9 and TRBJ2-2, with unresolved D. The CDR3 runs 15 residues. The V gene lost 5 bases and the J gene lost 1 base, with 11 bases spanning the gap. In germline, CDR1 is SEHNR, CDR2 FQNEAQ (reference sequence). CDR3 DNA, as far as it was read: TGTGCCAGCAGCCAACAGACAAAGAACACCGGGGAG. Its protein is CASSQQTKNTGE. The CDR3, in full, reads CASSQQTKNTGELFF.